This T cell receptor beta chain was sequenced in a study of identical twins. Germline assignment: CDR1 KGHSH and CDR2 LQKENI. The CDR3 has 14 amino acids. The V end was cut by 1 base, the J end by 3 bases, with 6 bases between. The table lists this clonotype with many counts. A universal primer binding site was introduced by template switching. The final cDNA contained unique molecular identifiers. MiXCR was run by TCRdb on the 5' RACE reads, yielding one entry per CDR3 protein. This sample has about 890,000 distinct CDR3 sequences, with 9% to 15% found just once. The sample was also reused in another study, on yellow fever vaccine responses in identical twins.

The sample was PBMCs. The genes are TRBV18 and TRBJ2-2; D ambiguous. This TCR derives from a woman aged 18-30 years in good health. The DNA of the CDR3 is TGTGCCAGCTCACCACAGGCGGACACCGGGGAGCTGTTTTTT. This sequence encodes CASSPQADTGELFF.